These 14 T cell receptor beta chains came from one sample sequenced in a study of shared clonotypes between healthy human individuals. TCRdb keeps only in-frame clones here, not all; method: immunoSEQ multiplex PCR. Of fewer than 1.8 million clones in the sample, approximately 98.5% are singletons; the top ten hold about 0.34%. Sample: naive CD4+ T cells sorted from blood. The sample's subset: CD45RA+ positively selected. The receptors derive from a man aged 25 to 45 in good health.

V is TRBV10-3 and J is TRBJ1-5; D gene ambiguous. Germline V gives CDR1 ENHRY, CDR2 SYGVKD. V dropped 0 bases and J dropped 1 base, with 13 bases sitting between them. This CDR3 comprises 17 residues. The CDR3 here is CAISESNKVGSNQPQHF. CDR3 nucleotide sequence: TGTGCCATCAGTGAGTCGAACAAAGTGGGAAGCAATCAGCCCCAGCATTTT.

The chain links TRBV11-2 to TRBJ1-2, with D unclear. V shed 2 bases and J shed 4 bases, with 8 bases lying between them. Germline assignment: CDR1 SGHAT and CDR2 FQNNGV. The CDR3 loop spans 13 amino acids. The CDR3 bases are TGTGCCAGCAGCTTATCCGTTATCTATGGCTACACCTTC. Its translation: CASSLSVIYGYTF.

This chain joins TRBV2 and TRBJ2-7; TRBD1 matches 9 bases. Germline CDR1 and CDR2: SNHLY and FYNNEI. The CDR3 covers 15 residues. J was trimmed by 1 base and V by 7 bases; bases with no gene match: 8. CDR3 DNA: TGTGCCAGCAAGATTGACAGGGGGGCGTCCTACGAGCAGTACTTC. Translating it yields CASKIDRGASYEQYF. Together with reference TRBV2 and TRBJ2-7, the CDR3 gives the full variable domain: EPEVTQTPSHQVTQMGQEVILRCVPISNHLYFYWYRQILGQKVEFLVSFYNNEISEKSEIFDDQFSVERPDGSNFTLKIRSTKLEDSAMYFCASKIDRGASYEQYFGPGTRLTVT.

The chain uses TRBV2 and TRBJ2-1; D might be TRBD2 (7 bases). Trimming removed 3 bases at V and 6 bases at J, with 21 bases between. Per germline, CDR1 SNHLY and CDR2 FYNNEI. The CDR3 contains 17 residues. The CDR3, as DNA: TGTGCCAGCAGTGATGGACTTGGAGCGGGGACACCCAATGAGCAGTTCTTC. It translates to CASSDGLGAGTPNEQFF. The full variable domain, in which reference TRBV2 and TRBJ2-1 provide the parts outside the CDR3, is EPEVTQTPSHQVTQMGQEVILRCVPISNHLYFYWYRQILGQKVEFLVSFYNNEISEKSEIFDDQFSVERPDGSNFTLKIRSTKLEDSAMYFCASSDGLGAGTPNEQFFGPGTRLTVL.

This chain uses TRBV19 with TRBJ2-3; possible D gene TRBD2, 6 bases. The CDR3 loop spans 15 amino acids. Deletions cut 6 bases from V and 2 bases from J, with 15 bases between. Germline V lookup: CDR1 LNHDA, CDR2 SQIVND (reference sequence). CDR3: CASSPPGDLTDTQYF. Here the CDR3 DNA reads TGTGCCAGTAGCCCCCCGGGGGATCTCACAGATACGCAGTATTTT.

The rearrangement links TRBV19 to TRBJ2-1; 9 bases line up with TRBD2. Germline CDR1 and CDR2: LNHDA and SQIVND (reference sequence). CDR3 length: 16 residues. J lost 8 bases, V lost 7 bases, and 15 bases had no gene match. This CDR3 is CASTLFLLAGSDEQFF. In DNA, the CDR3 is TGTGCCAGTACCCTTTTCCTCCTAGCGGGAAGCGATGAGCAGTTCTTC.

CDR3 sequence reads: CASSLEVDAGAFF. The CDR3, as DNA: TGTGCCAGCAGCTTAGAAGTGGACGCTGGGGCTTTCTTT. The V gene is TRBV7-9, the J gene TRBJ1-1; D is ambiguous. The CDR3 has 13 residues. CDR1 SEHNR and CDR2 FQNEAQ come from the germline V gene (reference sequence). V was pared by 1 base and J by 11 bases, with 14 bases between. The entire variable domain, with the rest obtained from reference TRBV7-9 and TRBJ1-1, is as follows: DTGVSQNPRHKITKRGQNVTFRCDPISEHNRLYWYRQTLGQGPEFLTYFQNEAQLEKSRLLSDRFSAERPKGSFSTLEIQRTEQGDSAMYLCASSLEVDAGAFFGQGTRLTVV.

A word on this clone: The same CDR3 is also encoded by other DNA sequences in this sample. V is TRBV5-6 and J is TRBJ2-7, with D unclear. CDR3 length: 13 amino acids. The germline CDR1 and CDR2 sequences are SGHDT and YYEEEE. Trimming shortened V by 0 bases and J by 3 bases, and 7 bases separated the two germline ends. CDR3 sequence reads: CASSLGRNYEQYF. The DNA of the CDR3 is TGTGCCAGCAGCTTGGGTCGGAACTACGAGCAGTACTTC.

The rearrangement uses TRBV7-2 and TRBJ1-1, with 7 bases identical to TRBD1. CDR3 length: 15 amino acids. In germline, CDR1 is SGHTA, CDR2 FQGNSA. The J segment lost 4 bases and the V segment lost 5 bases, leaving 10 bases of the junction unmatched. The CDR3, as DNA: TGTGCCAGCAGCCCCGGGCTTGCAGGGGGCACTGAAGCTTTCTTT. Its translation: CASSPGLAGGTEAFF.

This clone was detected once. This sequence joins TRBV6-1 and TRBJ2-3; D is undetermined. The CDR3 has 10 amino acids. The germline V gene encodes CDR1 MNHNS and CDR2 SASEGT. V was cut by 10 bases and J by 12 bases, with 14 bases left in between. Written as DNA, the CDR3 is TGTGCCACCTTACGCGAAAATCAGTATTTT. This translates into CATLRENQYF.

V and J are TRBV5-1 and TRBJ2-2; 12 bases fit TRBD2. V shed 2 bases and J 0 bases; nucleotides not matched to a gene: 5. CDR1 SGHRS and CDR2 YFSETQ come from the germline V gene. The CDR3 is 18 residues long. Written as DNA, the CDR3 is TGCGCCAGCAGCTTTTTCGGGACTAGCGGGTCGAACACCGGGGAGCTGTTTTTT. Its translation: CASSFFGTSGSNTGELFF.

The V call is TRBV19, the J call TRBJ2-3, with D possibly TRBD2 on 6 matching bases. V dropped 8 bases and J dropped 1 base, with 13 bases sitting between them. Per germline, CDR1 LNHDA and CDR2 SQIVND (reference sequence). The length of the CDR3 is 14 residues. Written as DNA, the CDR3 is TGTGCCAGTGGGCTCGGGAGTCGCACAGATACGCAGTATTTT. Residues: CASGLGSRTDTQYF.

CDR3 coding DNA: TGCGCCAGCAGCGGGACAGTCCAAGAGACCCAGTACTTC. It specifies CASSGTVQETQYF. The V gene is TRBV5-1, the J gene TRBJ2-5; TRBD1 aligns across 7 bases. The germline V gene encodes CDR1 SGHRS and CDR2 YFSETQ. After removal of 4 bases from V and 1 base from J, the junction contained 1 base not matched to a gene. CDR3 size: 13 residues.

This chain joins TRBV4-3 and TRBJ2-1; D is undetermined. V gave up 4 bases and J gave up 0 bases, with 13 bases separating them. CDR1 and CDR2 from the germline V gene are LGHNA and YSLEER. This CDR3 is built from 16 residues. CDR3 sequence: CASSRLAADSYNEQFF. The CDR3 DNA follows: TGCGCCAGCAGCCGGCTGGCCGCGGACTCCTACAATGAGCAGTTCTTC.